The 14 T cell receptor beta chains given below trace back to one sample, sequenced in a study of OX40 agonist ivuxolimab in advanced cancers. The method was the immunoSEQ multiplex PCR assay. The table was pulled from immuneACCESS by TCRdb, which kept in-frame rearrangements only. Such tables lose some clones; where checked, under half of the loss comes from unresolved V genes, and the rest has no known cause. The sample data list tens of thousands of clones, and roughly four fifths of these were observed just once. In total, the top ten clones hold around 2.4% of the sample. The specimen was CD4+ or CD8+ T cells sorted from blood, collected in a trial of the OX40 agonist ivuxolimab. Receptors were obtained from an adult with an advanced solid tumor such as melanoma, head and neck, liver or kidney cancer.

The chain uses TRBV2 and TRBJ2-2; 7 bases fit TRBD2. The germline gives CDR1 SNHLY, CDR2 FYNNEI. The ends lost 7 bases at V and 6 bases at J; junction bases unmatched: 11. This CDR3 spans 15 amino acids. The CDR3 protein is CASTPGGGIPGELFF. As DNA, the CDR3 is TGTGCCAGCACCCCCGGCGGGGGAATCCCCGGGGAGCTGTTTTTT.

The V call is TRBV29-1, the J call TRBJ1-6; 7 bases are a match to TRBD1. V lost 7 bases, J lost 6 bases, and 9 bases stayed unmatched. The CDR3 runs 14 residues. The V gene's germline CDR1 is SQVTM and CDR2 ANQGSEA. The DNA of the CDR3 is TGCAGCGCTGCGACAGGGTCGGGTAATTCACCCCTCCACTTT. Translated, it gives CSAATGSGNSPLHF.

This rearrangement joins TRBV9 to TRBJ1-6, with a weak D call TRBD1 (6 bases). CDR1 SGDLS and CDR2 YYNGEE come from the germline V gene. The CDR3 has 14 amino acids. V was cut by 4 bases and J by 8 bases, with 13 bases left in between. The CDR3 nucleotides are TGTGCCAGCAGCCCCCGACAGGTGGATTCACCCCTCCACTTT. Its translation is CASSPRQVDSPLHF.

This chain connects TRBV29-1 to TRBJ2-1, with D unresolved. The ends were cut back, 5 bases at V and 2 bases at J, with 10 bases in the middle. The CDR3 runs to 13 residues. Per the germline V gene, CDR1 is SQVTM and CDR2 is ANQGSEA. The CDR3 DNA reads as TGCAGCGTTAGATCTAATCCCTACAATGAGCAGTTCTTC. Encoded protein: CSVRSNPYNEQFF.

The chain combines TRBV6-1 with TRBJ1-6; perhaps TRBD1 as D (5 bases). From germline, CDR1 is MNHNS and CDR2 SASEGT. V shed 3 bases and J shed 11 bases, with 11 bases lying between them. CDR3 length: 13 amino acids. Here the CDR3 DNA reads TGTGCCAGCAGTGACGCCCCGGGGGCACCCCTCCACTTT. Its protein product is CASSDAPGAPLHF.

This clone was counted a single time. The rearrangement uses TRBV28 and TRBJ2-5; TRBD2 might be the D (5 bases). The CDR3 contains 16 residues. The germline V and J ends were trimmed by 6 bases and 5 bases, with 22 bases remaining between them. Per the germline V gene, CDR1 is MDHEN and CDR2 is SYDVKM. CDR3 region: CASRPERIGSAETQYF. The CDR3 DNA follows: TGTGCCAGCAGGCCCGAACGAATAGGGAGTGCGGAGACCCAGTACTTC.

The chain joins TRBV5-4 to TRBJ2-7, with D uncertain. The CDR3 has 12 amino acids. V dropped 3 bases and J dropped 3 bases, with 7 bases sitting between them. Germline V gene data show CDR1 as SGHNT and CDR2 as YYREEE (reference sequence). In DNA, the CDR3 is TGTGCCAGCAGCTCGGACGGCTACGAGCAGTACTTC. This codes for CASSSDGYEQYF.

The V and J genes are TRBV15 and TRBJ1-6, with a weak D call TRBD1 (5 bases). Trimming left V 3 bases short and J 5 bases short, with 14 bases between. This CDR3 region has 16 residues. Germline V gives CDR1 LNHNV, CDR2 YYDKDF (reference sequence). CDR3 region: CATSRGLRPDNSPLHF. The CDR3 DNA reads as TGTGCCACCAGCAGGGGACTCCGGCCGGATAATTCACCCCTCCACTTT.

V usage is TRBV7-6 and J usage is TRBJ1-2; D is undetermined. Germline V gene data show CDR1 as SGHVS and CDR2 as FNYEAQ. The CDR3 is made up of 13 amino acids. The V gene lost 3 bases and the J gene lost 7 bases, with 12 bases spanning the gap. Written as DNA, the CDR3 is TGTGCCAGCAGCTTCCGGGCCGAGGGTGGCTACACCTTC. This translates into CASSFRAEGGYTF.

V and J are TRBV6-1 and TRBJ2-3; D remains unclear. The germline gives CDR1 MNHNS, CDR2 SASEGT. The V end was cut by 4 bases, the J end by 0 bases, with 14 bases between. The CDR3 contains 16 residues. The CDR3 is CASSASPLASTDTQYF. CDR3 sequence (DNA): TGTGCCAGCAGTGCCTCCCCCTTGGCCAGCACAGATACGCAGTATTTT.

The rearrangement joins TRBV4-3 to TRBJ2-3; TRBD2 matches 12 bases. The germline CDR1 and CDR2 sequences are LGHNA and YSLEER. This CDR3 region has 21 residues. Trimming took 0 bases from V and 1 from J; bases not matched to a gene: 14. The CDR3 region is CASSQEWLAGGLQAGTDTQYF. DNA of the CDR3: TGCGCCAGCAGCCAAGAGTGGCTAGCGGGGGGGCTTCAAGCAGGCACAGATACGCAGTATTTT.

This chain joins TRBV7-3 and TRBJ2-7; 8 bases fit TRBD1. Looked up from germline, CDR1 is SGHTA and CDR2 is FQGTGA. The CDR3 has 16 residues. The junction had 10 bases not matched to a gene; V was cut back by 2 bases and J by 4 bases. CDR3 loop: CASSLEATGVGYEQYF. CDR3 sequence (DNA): TGTGCCAGCAGCTTAGAAGCGACAGGGGTCGGATACGAGCAGTACTTC. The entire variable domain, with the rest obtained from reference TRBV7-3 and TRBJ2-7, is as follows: GAGVSQTPSNKVTEKGKYVELRCDPISGHTALYWYRQSLGQGPEFLIYFQGTGAADDSGLPNDRFFAVRPEGSVSTLKIQRTERGDSAVYLCASSLEATGVGYEQYFGPGTRLTVT.

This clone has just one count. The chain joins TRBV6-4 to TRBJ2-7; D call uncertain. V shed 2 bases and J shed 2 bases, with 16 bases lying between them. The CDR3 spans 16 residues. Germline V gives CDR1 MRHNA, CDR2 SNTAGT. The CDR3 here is CASSDPKGIRAYEQYF. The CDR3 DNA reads TGTGCCAGCAGTGACCCCAAAGGGATTCGGGCCTACGAGCAGTACTTC.

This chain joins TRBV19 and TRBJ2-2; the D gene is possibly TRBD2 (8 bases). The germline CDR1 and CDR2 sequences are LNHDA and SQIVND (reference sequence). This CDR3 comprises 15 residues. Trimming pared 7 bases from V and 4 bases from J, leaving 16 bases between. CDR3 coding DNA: TGTGCCAGTACGGGGGGGACAGTCGGCACCGGGGAGCTGTTTTTT. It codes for CASTGGTVGTGELFF.